The 20 T cell receptor beta chains presented below share a single source sample, sequenced in a study of OX40 agonist ivuxolimab in advanced cancers. Generated by immunoSEQ multiplex PCR, the TCRdb table keeps only in-frame clones and is missing some. In the table there are tens of thousands of clones, 70% to 90% of which are singletons. The source material was CD4+ or CD8+ T cells sorted from blood, sampled in a trial of the OX40 agonist ivuxolimab. These receptors were taken from an adult with an advanced solid tumor such as melanoma, head and neck, liver or kidney cancer.

CDR3: CASRPGVAGELFF. CDR3 nucleotide sequence: TGTGCCAGCAGACCGGGGGTGGCCGGGGAGCTGTTTTTT. This rearrangement joins TRBV7-6 to TRBJ2-2; maybe TRBD2 (6 bases). This CDR3 spans 13 amino acids. The V end lost 6 bases, the J end lost 6 bases, and 11 bases lay between the germline ends. CDR1 is SGHVS, CDR2 FNYEAQ, per germline. The variable domain in full, with the rest retrieved from reference TRBV7-6 and TRBJ2-2, is GAGVSQSPRYKVTKRGQDVALRCDPISGHVSLYWYRQALGQGPEFLTYFNYEAQQDKSGLPNDRFSAERPEGSISTLTIQRTEQRDSAMYRCASRPGVAGELFFGEGSRLTVL.

J is TRBJ2-1 and V is TRBV7-8; D is perhaps TRBD2 (5 bases). The germline CDR1 and CDR2 sequences are SGHVS and FQNEAQ. This CDR3 is built from 14 residues. Trimming pared 2 bases from V and 6 bases from J, leaving 11 bases between. CDR3 protein: CASSLTPGSNEQFF. As DNA, the CDR3 is TGTGCCAGCAGCTTAACACCGGGAAGCAATGAGCAGTTCTTC.

V gene TRBV25-1 combines with J gene TRBJ1-6; 8 bases align to TRBD1. With V trimmed by 2 bases and J by 8 bases, 5 bases remained unmatched. This CDR3 spans 15 amino acids. Germline assignment: CDR1 MGHDK and CDR2 SYGVNS. The CDR3 coding sequence is TGTGCCAGCAGTGAAGCCGGGACAGGAGATTCACCCCTCCACTTT. It encodes CASSEAGTGDSPLHF.

This chain joins TRBV11-2 and TRBJ2-1; TRBD2 might be the D (7 bases). Per the germline V gene, CDR1 is SGHAT and CDR2 is FQNNGV. The germline V and J ends were trimmed by 3 bases and 5 bases, with 11 bases remaining between them. This CDR3 has 14 residues. The CDR3 sequence: CASSLGGLNNEQFF. In DNA form, the CDR3 reads TGTGCCAGCAGCTTGGGGGGGCTGAACAATGAGCAGTTCTTC.

V is TRBV11-2 and J is TRBJ1-2; weak D call: TRBD1 (6 bases). Germline values: CDR1 SGHAT, CDR2 FQNNGV. V dropped 5 bases and J dropped 0 bases, with 25 bases sitting between them. This CDR3 spans 19 amino acids. CDR3 DNA: TGTGCCAGCAGCCCCTGGTCGATCCTCAGGGGCAGAGCTAACTATGGCTACACCTTC. Protein product: CASSPWSILRGRANYGYTF. Supplemented by reference TRBV11-2 and TRBJ1-2, the full variable domain reads EAGVAQSPRYKIIEKRQSVAFWCNPISGHATLYWYQQILGQGPKLLIQFQNNGVVDDSQLPKDRFSAERLKGVDSTLKIQPAKLEDSAVYLCASSPWSILRGRANYGYTFGSGTRLTVV.

This clone has just a few counts. The chain carries TRBV28 and TRBJ1-5, with D perhaps matching TRBD1 (5 bases). Trimming took 5 bases from V and 9 from J, leaving 17 bases between them. The germline CDR1 and CDR2 sequences are MDHEN and SYDVKM. This CDR3 contains 14 residues. CDR3: CASSQPPGTRPQHF. The CDR3 DNA is TGTGCCAGCAGTCAACCGCCAGGGACGAGGCCCCAGCATTTT.

This rearrangement joins TRBV15 to TRBJ1-5; TRBD1 matches 9 bases. Losses at the gene ends were 2 bases for V and 3 bases for J; bases not matched to a gene: 5. This CDR3 comprises 16 residues. Germline lookup yields CDR1 LNHNV and CDR2 YYDKDF (reference sequence). In nucleotides, the CDR3 is TGTGCCACCAGCAGAACGGACAGGGGTAACAATCAGCCCCAGCATTTT. Amino acid sequence: CATSRTDRGNNQPQHF.

The gene calls are TRBV6-5 and TRBJ2-7; TRBD1 or TRBD2 may be the D gene (5 bases each). Trimming took off 2 bases at V and 2 bases at J, with 7 bases between the two ends. Looked up from germline, CDR1 is MNHEY and CDR2 is SVGAGI. The CDR3 totals 13 residues. The CDR3 loop reads CASSYTGPYEQYF. The DNA of the CDR3 is TGTGCCAGCAGTTACACGGGACCCTACGAGCAGTACTTC.

This clone showed up just a few times. The rearrangement links TRBV30 to TRBJ1-2; possible D gene TRBD1, 6 bases. V was cut by 2 bases and J by 1 base, with 11 bases left in between. Germline V CDR1 and CDR2: GTSNPN, SVGIG (reference sequence). This CDR3 spans 14 amino acids. The CDR3 DNA reads TGTGCCTGGAGTAGGGGGAGCTTTAACTATGGCTACACCTTC. It translates to CAWSRGSFNYGYTF.

This chain links TRBV5-1 with TRBJ1-2, with 9 bases fitting TRBD1. The J segment lost 3 bases and the V segment lost 9 bases, leaving 6 bases of the junction unmatched. Germline loops: CDR1 SGHRS, CDR2 YFSETQ. The CDR3 sequence is 13 residues long. The CDR3 bases are TGCGCCACGGGACAGGGAGACGACTATGGCTACACCTTC. Its translation is CATGQGDDYGYTF.

V and J are TRBV7-2 and TRBJ2-2; unclear D gene. Per the germline V gene, CDR1 is SGHTA and CDR2 is FQGNSA. The CDR3 sequence is 11 residues long. Trimming shortened V by 1 base and J by 7 bases, and 1 base separated the two germline ends. The CDR3 coding sequence is TGTGCCAGCAGCTTAGTCGGGGAGCTGTTTTTT. Translating gives CASSLVGELFF.

This chain links TRBV19 with TRBJ1-6; TRBD1 aligns across 9 bases. Germline values: CDR1 LNHDA, CDR2 SQIVND (reference sequence). The V gene end was trimmed by 10 bases and the J gene end by 7 bases; junction bases not matched to a gene: 8. The CDR3 spans 14 residues. CDR3 protein: CATRGTGRNSPLHF. CDR3 in DNA: TGTGCCACCAGGGGGACAGGGAGAAATTCACCCCTCCACTTT.

This clone has a single count. The CDR3 region is CASSPNKVGSGQQYF. CDR3 nucleotide sequence: TGTGCCAGCAGCCCAAATAAGGTGGGGTCGGGGCAGCAGTACTTC. This sequence joins TRBV11-1 and TRBJ2-7, with D tentatively TRBD1 or TRBD2 (5 bases each). The CDR3 loop spans 15 amino acids. Germline CDR1 reads SGHAT; CDR2 reads FQDESV (reference sequence). Trimming took off 5 bases at V and 8 bases at J, with 22 bases between the two ends.

The V call is TRBV7-3, the J call TRBJ2-5; 12 bases line up with TRBD2. Germline lookup yields CDR1 SGHTA and CDR2 FQGTGA. CDR3 length: 18 amino acids. The J segment lost 1 base and the V segment lost 5 bases, leaving 11 bases of the junction unmatched. The CDR3 nucleotides are TGTGCCAGCAGCCGAGGGGGGAGACTAGCGGGGGCCCAAGAGACCCAGTACTTC. Amino acid sequence: CASSRGGRLAGAQETQYF. Variable domain in full (rest from reference TRBV7-3 and TRBJ2-5): GAGVSQTPSNKVTEKGKYVELRCDPISGHTALYWYRQSLGQGPEFLIYFQGTGAADDSGLPNDRFFAVRPEGSVSTLKIQRTERGDSAVYLCASSRGGRLAGAQETQYFGPGTRLLVL.

The CDR3 region has the DNA TGCAGTGCCCCCGACCGGACCCAGTACTTC. It specifies CSAPDRTQYF. The V call is TRBV20-1, the J call TRBJ2-5; D is unclear. The germline V gene encodes CDR1 DFQATT and CDR2 SNEGSKA (reference sequence). V was clipped by 6 bases and J by 7 bases, with 9 bases between them. The CDR3 length is 10 residues.

This chain connects TRBV7-9 to TRBJ1-5, with 7 bases lining up with TRBD1. The CDR3 covers 16 residues. The ends lost 2 bases at V and 0 bases at J; junction bases unmatched: 4. CDR1 and CDR2 (germline): SEHNR, FQNEAQ (reference sequence). In nucleotides, the CDR3 is TGTGCCAGCAGCTTAATCACAGGGGTTAGCAATCAGCCCCAGCATTTT. Its protein is CASSLITGVSNQPQHF.

J is TRBJ2-5 and V is TRBV7-7, with D unclear. Trimming pared 3 bases from V and 5 bases from J, leaving 10 bases between. This CDR3 has 13 residues. Germline CDR1 reads SSHAT; CDR2 reads FNYEAQ (reference sequence). CDR3 in DNA: TGTGCCAGCAGCTTGGTCAGGACGGAGACCCAGTACTTC. Translating it yields CASSLVRTETQYF.

This rearrangement joins TRBV2 to TRBJ1-6; no clear D. The CDR3 length is 14 residues. CDR1 and CDR2 from the germline V gene are SNHLY and FYNNEI. V was trimmed by 8 bases and J by 3 bases, leaving 11 bases between them. The CDR3 DNA reads as TGTGCCAGCGGTGGGAACAGCTATAATTCACCCCTCCACTTT. Its translation is CASGGNSYNSPLHF.

This clone was counted a single time. The genes are TRBV5-4 and TRBJ2-3, with 9 bases identical to TRBD2. V was pared by 4 bases and J by 2 bases, with 8 bases of the junction left unmatched. The length of the CDR3 is 16 residues. Germline CDR1 and CDR2: SGHNT and YYREEE (reference sequence). The CDR3 nucleotides read TGTGCCAGCAGCCCAGCTAGCGGGACCATCACAGATACGCAGTATTTT. Translation: CASSPASGTITDTQYF.

The chain recombines TRBV7-8 with TRBJ2-1, with 8 bases fitting TRBD2. V was pared by 1 base and J by 6 bases, with 8 bases of the junction left unmatched. The length of the CDR3 is 16 residues. Looked up from germline, CDR1 is SGHVS and CDR2 is FQNEAQ. The CDR3 region is CASSLEGTSGRNEQFF. In DNA, the CDR3 is TGTGCCAGCAGCTTAGAAGGTACTAGCGGACGCAATGAGCAGTTCTTC.